Listed below are T cell receptor beta chains from one sample, sequenced in a study of PD-L1 blockade in urothelial cancer. TCRdb's table, derived via immunoSEQ multiplex PCR, lists solely in-frame clones and lacks some. The sample includes some 40,000 clones, about 90% of them seen just once. The source material was PBMCs, sampled around atezolizumab (anti-PD-L1) treatment. These TCRs come from a man between 65 and 80 years old with urothelial cancer. Both conserved end residues are part of each CDR3. A D gene is named only where the DNA matches it firmly. A row's size may be missing; if present it is once, few, many or a size class.

d_gene: TRBD2; abundance: -; v_gene: TRBV28; j_gene: TRBJ2-2; CDR3nt: TGTGCCAGCAGTTTATTAACGGGACTAGATAGTACCGGGGAGCTGTTTTTT; CDR3aa: CASSLLTGLDSTGELFF
d_gene: TRBD2; abundance: -; v_gene: TRBV30; j_gene: TRBJ2-7; CDR3nt: TGTGCCTGGAGTGATAATTGGGGGGGGGCCTACGAGCAGTACTTC; CDR3aa: CAWSDNWGGAYEQYF
d_gene: TRBD1; abundance: -; v_gene: TRBV6-1; j_gene: TRBJ1-1; CDR3nt: TGTGCCAGCAGTGTAGGGACAGGCCACGTCCCCAGTGAAGCTTTCTTT; CDR3aa: CASSVGTGHVPSEAFF
d_gene: -; abundance: -; v_gene: TRBV29-1; j_gene: TRBJ1-1; CDR3nt: TGCAGCGTGGTCCCAGGGGCTACTGAAGCTTTCTTT; CDR3aa: CSVVPGATEAFF
d_gene: TRBD2; abundance: -; v_gene: TRBV19; j_gene: TRBJ2-5; CDR3nt: TGTGCCAGTAGCTCTAGCGGGCCCTTCGAGACCCAGTACTTC; CDR3aa: CASSSSGPFETQYF
d_gene: TRBD2; abundance: -; v_gene: TRBV27; j_gene: TRBJ2-7; CDR3nt: TGTGCCTCCTCAAGACCAACTAGCGGGAGAAATTCCTACGAGCAGTACTTC; CDR3aa: CASSRPTSGRNSYEQYF
d_gene: -; abundance: once; v_gene: TRBV10-2; j_gene: TRBJ2-2; CDR3nt: TGCGCCAGCAGTGGGCCGGGGGAGCTGTTTTTT; CDR3aa: CASSGPGELFF
d_gene: TRBD2; abundance: -; v_gene: TRBV28; j_gene: TRBJ2-7; CDR3nt: TGTGCCAGCAGTCCCCCGGCGGGGGGGGCCTACGAGCAGTACTTC; CDR3aa: CASSPPAGGAYEQYF
d_gene: TRBD2; abundance: -; v_gene: TRBV6-1; j_gene: TRBJ2-1; CDR3nt: TGTGCCAGCAGTGAAGCGAGGACTAGCGCGTACAATGAGCAGTTCTTC; CDR3aa: CASSEARTSAYNEQFF
d_gene: TRBD1; abundance: -; v_gene: TRBV7-9; j_gene: TRBJ1-3; CDR3nt: TGTGCCAGCAGCCTACATTATAGACAGGGGGCGAGCTTCCGAAACACCATATATTTT; CDR3aa: CASSLHYRQGASFRNTIYF
d_gene: -; abundance: -; v_gene: TRBV28; j_gene: TRBJ1-2; CDR3nt: TGTGCCAGCAGTTTGGGCCCCTATGGCTACACCTTC; CDR3aa: CASSLGPYGYTF
d_gene: -; abundance: -; v_gene: TRBV5-1; j_gene: TRBJ2-3; CDR3nt: TGCGCCAGCAGCGTAGGGACACCCCACCTACATTTT; CDR3aa: CASSVGTPHLHF
d_gene: TRBD2; abundance: -; v_gene: TRBV19; j_gene: TRBJ2-2; CDR3nt: TGTGCCAGTAGTGAGAGCGGGACCCACGGGGAGCTGTTTTTT; CDR3aa: CASSESGTHGELFF
d_gene: -; abundance: -; v_gene: TRBV18; j_gene: TRBJ2-7; CDR3nt: TGTGCCAGCTCACCTCAGGGAAGGGCTAACTACGAGCAGTACTTC; CDR3aa: CASSPQGRANYEQYF
d_gene: -; abundance: -; v_gene: TRBV11-2; j_gene: TRBJ2-7; CDR3nt: TGTGCCAGCAGCTCCGGGGGGCGGGAGAAGGCCCACGAGCAGTACTTC; CDR3aa: CASSSGGREKAHEQYF
d_gene: TRBD1; abundance: once; v_gene: TRBV5-5; j_gene: TRBJ2-7; CDR3nt: TGTGCCAGCAGCTTCCCTGACAGGGCCTACGAGCAGTACTTC; CDR3aa: CASSFPDRAYEQYF
d_gene: -; abundance: -; v_gene: TRBV6-5; j_gene: TRBJ1-1; CDR3nt: TGTGCCAGCAGTTCCTATGGGGGGGGTATGAACACTGAAGCTTTCTTT; CDR3aa: CASSSYGGGMNTEAFF
d_gene: -; abundance: -; v_gene: TRBV7-2; j_gene: TRBJ1-1; CDR3nt: TGTGCCAGCAGCCCCCATGGGGGACTAGTGGGCCTTGAAGCTTTCTTT; CDR3aa: CASSPHGGLVGLEAFF
d_gene: TRBD2; abundance: -; v_gene: TRBV6-7; j_gene: TRBJ2-5; CDR3nt: TGTGCCAGAATGACGACTAGCGCCTTCCAAGAGACCCAGTACTTC; CDR3aa: CARMTTSAFQETQYF
d_gene: TRBD1; abundance: -; v_gene: TRBV2; j_gene: TRBJ2-7; CDR3nt: TGTGCCAGCTTAAGACAGGGGGTAGAGCAGTACTTC; CDR3aa: CASLRQGVEQYF
d_gene: TRBD2; abundance: -; v_gene: TRBV10-1; j_gene: TRBJ2-1; CDR3nt: TGCGCCAGCAGTGAGTCAGGCGGGACTAGCAATGAGCAGTTCTTC; CDR3aa: CASSESGGTSNEQFF
d_gene: -; abundance: -; v_gene: TRBV5-4; j_gene: TRBJ2-7; CDR3nt: TGTGCCAGCAGCCTTGGGACATCTGGACCTACGCAGCAGTACTTC; CDR3aa: CASSLGTSGPTQQYF
d_gene: -; abundance: once; v_gene: TRBV30; j_gene: TRBJ2-7; CDR3nt: TGTGCCTGGAGTGTAGGGGCAGGGTCCTACGAGCAGTACTTC; CDR3aa: CAWSVGAGSYEQYF
d_gene: -; abundance: -; v_gene: TRBV7-3; j_gene: TRBJ2-7; CDR3nt: TGTGCCAGCAGCCAAGGGGCAGGGGCCCCCTACGAGCAGTACTTC; CDR3aa: CASSQGAGAPYEQYF
d_gene: -; abundance: -; v_gene: TRBV20-1; j_gene: TRBJ2-5; CDR3nt: TGCAGTGGTGGCCCCCAAGAGACCCAGTACTTC; CDR3aa: CSGGPQETQYF
d_gene: TRBD1; abundance: -; v_gene: TRBV7-2; j_gene: TRBJ1-3; CDR3nt: TGTGCCAGCAGCATCGACAGGGGGAGAGGGAACACCATATATTTT; CDR3aa: CASSIDRGRGNTIYF
d_gene: -; abundance: -; v_gene: TRBV2; j_gene: TRBJ1-2; CDR3nt: TGTGCCAGCAGTGAACCACCGGGAGTCGATGGCTACACCTTC; CDR3aa: CASSEPPGVDGYTF
d_gene: TRBD1; abundance: once; v_gene: TRBV2; j_gene: TRBJ2-1; CDR3nt: TGTGCCAGCAGGGCCCGGGACAGGGAGGGCAATGAGCAGTTCTTC; CDR3aa: CASRARDREGNEQFF
d_gene: TRBD1; abundance: -; v_gene: TRBV29-1; j_gene: TRBJ1-1; CDR3nt: TGCAGCGTTGTAAAAACAGGGGGCACTGAAGCTTTCTTT; CDR3aa: CSVVKTGGTEAFF
d_gene: TRBD2; abundance: once; v_gene: TRBV5-4; j_gene: TRBJ2-5; CDR3nt: TGTGCCAGCAGCCTCGGGACTAGCCAAGAGACCCAGTACTTC; CDR3aa: CASSLGTSQETQYF
d_gene: TRBD2; abundance: -; v_gene: TRBV27; j_gene: TRBJ2-7; CDR3nt: TGTGCCAGCAGGGGGTTCGCGGGGGCCTACGAGCAGTACTTC; CDR3aa: CASRGFAGAYEQYF
d_gene: TRBD1; abundance: -; v_gene: TRBV28; j_gene: TRBJ1-1; CDR3nt: TGTGCCAGCAATACCCCGGGACAGGGGGCGAACACTGAAGCTTTCTTT; CDR3aa: CASNTPGQGANTEAFF
d_gene: -; abundance: once; v_gene: TRBV6-5; j_gene: TRBJ1-1; CDR3nt: TGTGCCAGCAGTTACTCGTTAGGTCGCGGGAACACTGAAGCTTTCTTT; CDR3aa: CASSYSLGRGNTEAFF
d_gene: -; abundance: once; v_gene: TRBV5-1; j_gene: TRBJ2-3; CDR3nt: TGCGCCAGCAGCTTGGGGCAGGGCCACACAGATACGCAGTATTTT; CDR3aa: CASSLGQGHTDTQYF
d_gene: TRBD1; abundance: -; v_gene: TRBV11-2; j_gene: TRBJ2-7; CDR3nt: TGTGTCAGCAGCCTACTGACAGGGCCCTACGAGCAGTACTTC; CDR3aa: CVSSLLTGPYEQYF
d_gene: TRBD1; abundance: -; v_gene: TRBV19; j_gene: TRBJ1-2; CDR3nt: TGTGCCAGCCATAGAGGACAGGTTAACTATGGCTACACCTTC; CDR3aa: CASHRGQVNYGYTF
d_gene: TRBD2; abundance: -; v_gene: TRBV6-6; j_gene: TRBJ2-7; CDR3nt: TGTGCCAGCAGTTTCCATAGCGGGAGCGTCTACGAGCAGTACTTC; CDR3aa: CASSFHSGSVYEQYF
d_gene: -; abundance: -; v_gene: TRBV6-1; j_gene: TRBJ1-2; CDR3nt: TGTGCCAGCACGGACGGGACAAACAACTATGGCTACACCTTC; CDR3aa: CASTDGTNNYGYTF
d_gene: TRBD2; abundance: once; v_gene: TRBV29-1; j_gene: TRBJ2-7; CDR3nt: TGCAGCGCGGTGGGGCTAGCGGGATACGAGCAGTACTTC; CDR3aa: CSAVGLAGYEQYF
d_gene: -; abundance: once; v_gene: TRBV28; j_gene: TRBJ1-2; CDR3nt: TGTGCCAGCAGCAGACACGACAGGAGCCGGGGCTACACCTTC; CDR3aa: CASSRHDRSRGYTF
d_gene: -; abundance: -; v_gene: TRBV5-5; j_gene: TRBJ1-2; CDR3nt: TGTGCCAGCAGCTTGGCCGGGGTGGGCTATGGCTACACCTTC; CDR3aa: CASSLAGVGYGYTF
d_gene: -; abundance: once; v_gene: TRBV30; j_gene: TRBJ2-2; CDR3nt: TGTGCCTGGAGTGTGGACAGCTACACCGGGGAGCTGTTTTTT; CDR3aa: CAWSVDSYTGELFF
d_gene: TRBD2; abundance: -; v_gene: TRBV10-3; j_gene: TRBJ2-5; CDR3nt: TGTGCCATCAGCCCCCGGGGACTAGCGGCCGGAATTGAAGAGACCCAGTACTTC; CDR3aa: CAISPRGLAAGIEETQYF
d_gene: TRBD2; abundance: -; v_gene: TRBV7-2; j_gene: TRBJ2-1; CDR3nt: TGTGCCAGCAGCTGGGGACTAGCGGGAGCTGGCTACAATGAGCAGTTCTTC; CDR3aa: CASSWGLAGAGYNEQFF
d_gene: -; abundance: few; v_gene: TRBV30; j_gene: TRBJ1-2; CDR3nt: TGTGCCTTGGGGGGGACTGTCTCGGGCTACACCTTC; CDR3aa: CALGGTVSGYTF
d_gene: -; abundance: -; v_gene: TRBV5-1; j_gene: TRBJ1-5; CDR3nt: TGCGCCAGCAGCTTGATCGGCCTCGGGAGCAATCAGCCCCAGCATTTT; CDR3aa: CASSLIGLGSNQPQHF